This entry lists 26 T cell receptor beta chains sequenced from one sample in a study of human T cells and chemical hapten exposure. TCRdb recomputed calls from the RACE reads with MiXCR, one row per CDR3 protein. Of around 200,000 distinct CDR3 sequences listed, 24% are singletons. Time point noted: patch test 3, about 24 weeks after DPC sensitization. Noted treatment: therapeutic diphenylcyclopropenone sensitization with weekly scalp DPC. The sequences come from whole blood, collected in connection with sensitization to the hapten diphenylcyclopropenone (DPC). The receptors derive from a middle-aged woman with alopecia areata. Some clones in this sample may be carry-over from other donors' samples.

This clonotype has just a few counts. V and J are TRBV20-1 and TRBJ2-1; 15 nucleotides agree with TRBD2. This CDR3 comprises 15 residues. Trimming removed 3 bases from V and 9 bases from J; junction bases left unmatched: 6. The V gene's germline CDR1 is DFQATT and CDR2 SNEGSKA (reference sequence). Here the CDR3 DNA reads TGCAGTGCTAGCCGGACTAGCGGGAGGGGGAGTGAGCAGTTCTTC. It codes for CSASRTSGRGSEQFF.

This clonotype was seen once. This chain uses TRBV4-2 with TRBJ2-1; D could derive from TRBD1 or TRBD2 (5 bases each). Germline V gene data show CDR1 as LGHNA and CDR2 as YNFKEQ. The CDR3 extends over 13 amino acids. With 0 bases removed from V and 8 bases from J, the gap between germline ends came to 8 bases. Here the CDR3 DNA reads TGTGCCAGCAGCCAAGATAAGGGACATGAGCAGTTCTTC. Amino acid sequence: CASSQDKGHEQFF.

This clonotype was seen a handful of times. CDR3 protein: CASSLGDTYSYEQYF. CDR3 nucleotide sequence: TGTGCCAGCAGCTTGGGGGACACCTACTCCTACGAGCAGTACTTC. The genes are TRBV7-2 and TRBJ2-7; D might be TRBD1 (6 bases). The ends were cut back, 3 bases at V and 0 bases at J, with 12 bases in the middle. The germline V gene encodes CDR1 SGHTA and CDR2 FQGNSA. This CDR3 has 15 amino acids.

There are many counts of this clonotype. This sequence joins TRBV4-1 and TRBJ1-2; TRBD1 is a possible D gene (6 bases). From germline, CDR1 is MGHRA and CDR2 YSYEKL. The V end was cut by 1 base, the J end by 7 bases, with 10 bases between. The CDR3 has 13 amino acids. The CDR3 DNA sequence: TGCGCCAGCAGCCAAGGCAGGGGAGTTGGCTACACCTTC. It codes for CASSQGRGVGYTF.

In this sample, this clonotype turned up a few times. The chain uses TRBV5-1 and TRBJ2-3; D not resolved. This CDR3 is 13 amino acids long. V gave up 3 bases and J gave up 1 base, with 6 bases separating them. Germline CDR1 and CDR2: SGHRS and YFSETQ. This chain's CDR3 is CASSWVGTDTQYF. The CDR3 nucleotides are TGCGCCAGCAGCTGGGTTGGCACAGATACGCAGTATTTT.

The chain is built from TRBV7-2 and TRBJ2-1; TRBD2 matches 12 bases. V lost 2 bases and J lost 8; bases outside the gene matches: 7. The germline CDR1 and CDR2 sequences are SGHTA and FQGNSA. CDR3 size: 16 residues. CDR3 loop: CASSLNPSGRVYEQFF. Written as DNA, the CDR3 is TGTGCCAGCAGCTTAAACCCTAGCGGGAGGGTCTATGAGCAGTTCTTC.

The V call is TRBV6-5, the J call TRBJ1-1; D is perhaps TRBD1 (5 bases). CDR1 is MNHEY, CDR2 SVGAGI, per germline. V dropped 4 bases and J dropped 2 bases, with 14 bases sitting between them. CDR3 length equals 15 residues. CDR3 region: CASSSRRTPNTEAFF. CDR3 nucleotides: TGTGCCAGCAGTTCCCGTAGGACACCCAACACTGAAGCTTTCTTT.

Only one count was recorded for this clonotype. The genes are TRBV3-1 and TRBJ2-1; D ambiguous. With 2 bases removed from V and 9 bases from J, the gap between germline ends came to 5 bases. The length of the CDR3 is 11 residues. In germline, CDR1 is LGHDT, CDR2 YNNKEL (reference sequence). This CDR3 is CASSQLGEQFF. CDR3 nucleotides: TGTGCCAGCAGCCAACTAGGTGAGCAGTTCTTC.

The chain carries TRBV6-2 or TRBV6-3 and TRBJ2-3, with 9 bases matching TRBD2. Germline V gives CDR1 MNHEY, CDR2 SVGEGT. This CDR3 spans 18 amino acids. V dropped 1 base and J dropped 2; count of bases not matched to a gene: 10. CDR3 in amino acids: CASSYFLAGWGSTDTQYF. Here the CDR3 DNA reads TGTGCCAGCAGTTACTTCCTAGCGGGATGGGGGTCCACAGATACGCAGTATTTT.

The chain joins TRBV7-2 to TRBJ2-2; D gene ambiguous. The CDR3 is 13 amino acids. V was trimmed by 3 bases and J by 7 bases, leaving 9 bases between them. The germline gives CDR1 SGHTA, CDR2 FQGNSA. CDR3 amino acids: CASSFRGGGELFF. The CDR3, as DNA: TGTGCCAGCAGCTTCCGCGGCGGCGGGGAGCTGTTTTTT.

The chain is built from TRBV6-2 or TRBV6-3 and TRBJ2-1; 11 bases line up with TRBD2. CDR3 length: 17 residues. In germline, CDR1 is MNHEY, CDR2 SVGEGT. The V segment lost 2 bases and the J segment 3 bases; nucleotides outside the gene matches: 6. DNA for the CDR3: TGTGCCAGCAGTTACACTACTAGCGGGAGTGACTACAATGAGCAGTTCTTC. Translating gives CASSYTTSGSDYNEQFF.

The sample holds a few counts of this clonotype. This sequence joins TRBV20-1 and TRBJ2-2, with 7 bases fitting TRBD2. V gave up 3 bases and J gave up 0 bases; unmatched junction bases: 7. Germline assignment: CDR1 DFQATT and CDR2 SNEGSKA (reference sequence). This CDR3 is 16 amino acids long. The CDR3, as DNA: TGCAGTGCTAGGGAGTGGCTAGCGGCGAACACCGGGGAGCTGTTTTTT. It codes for CSAREWLAANTGELFF.

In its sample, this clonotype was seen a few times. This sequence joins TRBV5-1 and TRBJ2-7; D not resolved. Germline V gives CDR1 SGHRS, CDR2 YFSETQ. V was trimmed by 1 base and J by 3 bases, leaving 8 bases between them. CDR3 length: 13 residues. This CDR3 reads CASSLSPGYEQYF. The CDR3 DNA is TGCGCCAGCAGCTTGTCCCCCGGCTACGAGCAGTACTTC.

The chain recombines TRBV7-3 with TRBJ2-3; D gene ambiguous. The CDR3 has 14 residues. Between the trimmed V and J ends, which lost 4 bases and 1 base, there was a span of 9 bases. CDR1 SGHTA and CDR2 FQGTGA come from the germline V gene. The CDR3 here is CASSSDAGTDTQYF. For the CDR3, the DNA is TGTGCCAGCAGCTCGGACGCTGGCACAGATACGCAGTATTTT.

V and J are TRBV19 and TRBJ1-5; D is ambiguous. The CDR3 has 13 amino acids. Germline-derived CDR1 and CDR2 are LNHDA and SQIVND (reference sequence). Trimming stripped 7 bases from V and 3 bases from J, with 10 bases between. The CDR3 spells CASTIGFNQPQHF. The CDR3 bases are TGTGCCAGTACTATTGGATTCAATCAGCCCCAGCATTTT. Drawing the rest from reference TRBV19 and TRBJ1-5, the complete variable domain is DGGITQSPKYLFRKEGQNVTLSCEQNLNHDAMYWYRQDPGQGLRLIYYSQIVNDFQKGDIAEGYSVSREKKESFPLTVTSAQKNPTAFYLCASTIGFNQPQHFGDGTRLSIL.

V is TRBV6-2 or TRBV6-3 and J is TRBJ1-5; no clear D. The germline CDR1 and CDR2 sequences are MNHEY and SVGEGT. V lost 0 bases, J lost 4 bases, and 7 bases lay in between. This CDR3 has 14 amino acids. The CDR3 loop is CASSYSSLNQPQHF. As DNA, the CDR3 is TGTGCCAGCAGTTACTCGAGCTTAAATCAGCCCCAGCATTTT.

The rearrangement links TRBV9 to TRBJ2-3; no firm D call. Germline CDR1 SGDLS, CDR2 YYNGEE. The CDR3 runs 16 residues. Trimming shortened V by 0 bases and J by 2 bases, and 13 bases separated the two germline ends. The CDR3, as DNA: TGTGCCAGCAGCGTAGGGTTAGGCCCAGCCACAGATACGCAGTATTTT. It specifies CASSVGLGPATDTQYF.

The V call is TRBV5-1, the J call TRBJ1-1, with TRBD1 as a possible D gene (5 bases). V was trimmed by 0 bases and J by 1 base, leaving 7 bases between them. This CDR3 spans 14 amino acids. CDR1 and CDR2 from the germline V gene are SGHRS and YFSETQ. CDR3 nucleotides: TGCGCCAGCAGCTTGGGACAGTCGAACACTGAAGCTTTCTTT. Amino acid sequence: CASSLGQSNTEAFF.

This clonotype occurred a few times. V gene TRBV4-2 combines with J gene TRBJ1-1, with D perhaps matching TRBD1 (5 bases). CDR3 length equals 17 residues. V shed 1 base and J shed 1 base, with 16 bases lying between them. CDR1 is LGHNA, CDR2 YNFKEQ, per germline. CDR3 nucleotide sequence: TGTGCCAGCAGCCAAGTCCCCGGGCGGGGGGGGAACACTGAAGCTTTCTTT. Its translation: CASSQVPGRGGNTEAFF.

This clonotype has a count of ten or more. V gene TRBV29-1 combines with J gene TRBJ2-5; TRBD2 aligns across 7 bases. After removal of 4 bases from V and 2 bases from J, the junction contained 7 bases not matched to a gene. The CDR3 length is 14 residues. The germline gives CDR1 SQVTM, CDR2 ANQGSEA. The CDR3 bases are TGCAGCGTTGTGAGGGAGGGCCGACAAGAGACCCAGTACTTC. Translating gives CSVVREGRQETQYF.

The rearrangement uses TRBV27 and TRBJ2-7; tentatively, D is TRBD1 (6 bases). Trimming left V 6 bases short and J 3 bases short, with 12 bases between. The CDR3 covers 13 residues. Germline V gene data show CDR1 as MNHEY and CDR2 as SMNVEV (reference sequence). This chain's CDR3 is CASSFQGYYEQYF. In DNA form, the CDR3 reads TGTGCCAGCAGCTTCCAGGGGTACTACGAGCAGTACTTC.

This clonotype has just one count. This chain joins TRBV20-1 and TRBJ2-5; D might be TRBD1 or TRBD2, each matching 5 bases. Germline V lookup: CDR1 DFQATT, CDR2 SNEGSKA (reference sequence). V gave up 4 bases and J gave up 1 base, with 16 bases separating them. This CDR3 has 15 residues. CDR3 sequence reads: CSANTPGTGQETQYF. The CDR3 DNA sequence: TGCAGTGCTAACACACCCGGGACGGGCCAAGAGACCCAGTACTTC.

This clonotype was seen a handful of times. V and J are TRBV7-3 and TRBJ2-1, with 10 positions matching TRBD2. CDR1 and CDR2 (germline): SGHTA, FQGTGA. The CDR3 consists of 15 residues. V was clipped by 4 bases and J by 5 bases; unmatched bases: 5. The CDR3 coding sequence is TGTGCCAGCAGCTCAGCAACTAGCGGGAACAATGAGCAGTTCTTC. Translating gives CASSSATSGNNEQFF.

As DNA, the CDR3 is TGTGCCAGCAGCCACAGGGGGCTGGATCAGCCCCAGCATTTT. Its translation: CASSHRGLDQPQHF. The V call is TRBV12-3 or TRBV12-4, the J call TRBJ1-5; TRBD1 matches at 9 bases. The CDR3 runs to 14 residues. The J segment lost 5 bases and the V segment lost 6 bases, leaving 5 bases of the junction unmatched.

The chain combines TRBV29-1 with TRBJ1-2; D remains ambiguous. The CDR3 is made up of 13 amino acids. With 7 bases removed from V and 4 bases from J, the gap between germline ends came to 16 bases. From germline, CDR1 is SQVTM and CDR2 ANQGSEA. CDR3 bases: TGCAGCGCCACGAGTGGGAGGATCTATGGCTACACCTTC. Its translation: CSATSGRIYGYTF. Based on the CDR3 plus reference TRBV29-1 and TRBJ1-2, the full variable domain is SAVISQKPSRDICQRGTSLTIQCQVDSQVTMMFWYRQQPGQSLTLIATANQGSEATYESGFVIDKFPISRPNLTFSTLTVSNMSPEDSSIYLCSATSGRIYGYTFGSGTRLTVV.

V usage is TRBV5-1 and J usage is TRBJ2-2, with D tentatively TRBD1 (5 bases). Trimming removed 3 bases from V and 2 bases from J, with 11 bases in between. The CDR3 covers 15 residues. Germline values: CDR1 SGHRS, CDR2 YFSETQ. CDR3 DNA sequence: TGCGCCAGCAGCTCGACCAGGGCTAACACCGGGGAGCTGTTTTTT. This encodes CASSSTRANTGELFF.